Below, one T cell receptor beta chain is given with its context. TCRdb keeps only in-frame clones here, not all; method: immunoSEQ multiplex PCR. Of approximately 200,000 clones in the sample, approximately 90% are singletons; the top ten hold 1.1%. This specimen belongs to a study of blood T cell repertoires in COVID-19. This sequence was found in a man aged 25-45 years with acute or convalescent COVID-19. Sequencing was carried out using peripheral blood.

This CDR3 is CASSKTFGGAGTEAFF. CDR3 coding DNA: TGTGCCAGCAGCAAAACCTTTGGGGGCGCCGGCACTGAAGCTTTCTTT. V and J are TRBV21-1 and TRBJ1-1; the table's D call, TRBD1, was not checked against the DNA. TRBV21-1 is a known pseudogene. The CDR3 loop spans 16 amino acids.